The next 24 T cell receptor beta chains were all read from a single sample in a study of early T cells in non-severe SARS-CoV-2 infection. TCRdb redid the calling of the 5' RACE reads with MiXCR, one entry per CDR3 protein. The profile covers tens of thousands of distinct CDR3 sequences, with around 10% appearing a single time and more than 7.5% taken by the ten largest. The sequencing here drew on whole blood, taken at baseline. These receptors were collected from an adult who was a healthcare worker with PCR-confirmed SARS-CoV-2 infection or an uninfected control (not recorded which).

This clonotype was detected many times. The V gene is TRBV7-2, the J gene TRBJ2-7; D not certain. The V gene's germline CDR1 is SGHTA and CDR2 FQGNSA. The CDR3 is 14 amino acids. Trimming pared 5 bases from V and 0 bases from J, leaving 11 bases between. The CDR3 bases are TGTGCCAGCAGCCTGGACCCGAGCTCCTACGAGCAGTACTTC. This gives the protein CASSLDPSSYEQYF.

V usage is TRBV6-2 or TRBV6-3 and J usage is TRBJ2-5; perhaps TRBD1 as D (6 bases). V lost 5 bases, J lost 3 bases, and 13 bases lay in between. This CDR3 has 14 residues. CDR1 is MNHEY and CDR2 is SVGEGT in the germline V gene. CDR3 in DNA: TGTGCCAGCAGTAAACAGGGTGGTAAAGAGACCCAGTACTTC. Encoded protein: CASSKQGGKETQYF.

The chain uses TRBV7-2 and TRBJ2-7; 13 bases align to TRBD2. V trimming: 5 bases; J trimming: 1 base; junction bases outside the gene matches: 5. The germline V gene has CDR1 SGHTA and CDR2 FQGNSA. The CDR3 consists of 16 residues. The CDR3: CASSTGLAGRSYEQYF. DNA of the CDR3: TGTGCCAGCAGCACGGGACTAGCGGGGAGATCCTACGAGCAGTACTTC.

V is TRBV3-1 and J is TRBJ1-2, with a tentative D call TRBD1 (6 bases). The CDR3 is 15 amino acids. Germline V gene lookup returns CDR1 LGHDT and CDR2 YNNKEL (reference sequence). The V end lost 6 bases, the J end lost 1 base, and 15 bases lay between the germline ends. The CDR3 sequence: CASRPRRGINYGYTF. The CDR3 region has the DNA TGTGCCAGCAGGCCCCGGAGGGGGATTAACTATGGCTACACCTTC.

This clonotype was recorded a few times. The V gene is TRBV6-6, the J gene TRBJ1-3, with D hard to call. Trimming shortened V by 0 bases and J by 1 base, and 7 bases separated the two germline ends. The CDR3 loop spans 15 amino acids. Germline V lookup: CDR1 MNHNY, CDR2 SVGAGI (reference sequence). CDR3 residues: CASSYSALSGNTIYF. The CDR3 coding sequence is TGTGCCAGCAGTTACTCGGCGCTTTCTGGAAACACCATATATTTT.

This clonotype was seen more than once but under ten times. The chain has TRBV7-9 and TRBJ1-6; a possible D gene is TRBD1 (6 bases). The germline V gene encodes CDR1 SEHNR and CDR2 FQNEAQ (reference sequence). The CDR3 loop spans 15 amino acids. V lost 4 bases, J lost 11 bases, and 18 bases lay in between. The CDR3 here is CASSYPGQNSAPLHF. The CDR3 region has the DNA TGTGCCAGCAGCTACCCCGGACAGAACAGTGCACCCCTCCACTTT.

The genes are TRBV5-6 and TRBJ2-1; D perhaps matches TRBD1 (6 bases). Germline CDR1 reads SGHDT; CDR2 reads YYEEEE. The CDR3 has 18 residues. Trimming took 2 bases from V and 2 from J, leaving 20 bases between them. CDR3 sequence reads: CASSFLKYRDLAYNEQFF. The CDR3 bases are TGTGCCAGCAGCTTTCTAAAGTACAGGGATCTAGCCTACAATGAGCAGTTCTTC.

At least ten counts were recorded for this clonotype. The chain links TRBV7-2 to TRBJ1-2; TRBD1 matches at 10 bases. The J segment lost 7 bases and the V segment lost 1 base, leaving 6 bases of the junction unmatched. This CDR3 has 15 amino acids. Per germline, CDR1 SGHTA and CDR2 FQGNSA. The CDR3 DNA reads as TGTGCCAGCAGCTTAGTCGGGACAGGGGTGCCTGGCTACACCTTC. Translated: CASSLVGTGVPGYTF. The whole variable domain, remainder taken from reference TRBV7-2 and TRBJ1-2, is GAGVSQSPSNKVTEKGKDVELRCDPISGHTALYWYRQSLGQGLEFLIYFQGNSAPDKSGLPSDRFSAERTGGSVSTLTIQRTQQEDSAVYLCASSLVGTGVPGYTFGSGTRLTVV.

In its sample, this clonotype was seen many times. The chain recombines TRBV5-1 with TRBJ2-5; D possibly uses TRBD1 or TRBD2 (5 bases each). The CDR3 runs to 14 residues. V lost 7 bases, J lost 5 bases, and 18 bases lay in between. The germline V gene has CDR1 SGHRS and CDR2 YFSETQ. The CDR3 nucleotides read TGCGCCAGCGCAGAGCCGGGACGAGGGGAGACCCAGTACTTC. It is translated as CASAEPGRGETQYF.

Notes on this clonotype: This may stem from a read error, because a much larger clone lies one nucleotide away. The chain carries TRBV4-1 and TRBJ2-5; D ambiguous. Trimming removed 1 base from V and 9 bases from J, with 15 bases in between. CDR3 length: 14 residues. Germline CDR1 is MGHRA and CDR2 is YSYEKL. The CDR3 region has the DNA TGCGCCAGCAGCCAAGGGCCGGGTACGGAGTCCCAGTACTTC. As protein: CASSQGPGTESQYF.

The genes are TRBV5-1 and TRBJ1-5; D ambiguous. Trimming pared 1 base from V and 0 bases from J, leaving 8 bases between. There are 15 residues in the CDR3. CDR1 is SGHRS, CDR2 YFSETQ, per germline. The CDR3 nucleotides read TGCGCCAGCAGCTTGAACGGGGATAGCAATCAGCCCCAGCATTTT. Its translation is CASSLNGDSNQPQHF.

Ten or more counts support this clonotype. The gene calls are TRBV19 and TRBJ2-1; possible D gene TRBD2, 7 bases. The CDR3 totals 15 residues. The ends were cut back, 5 bases at V and 4 bases at J, with 15 bases in the middle. The germline V gene has CDR1 LNHDA and CDR2 SQIVND (reference sequence). CDR3 DNA: TGTGCCAGTAGTCCTAGGGGGACTACATACAATGAGCAGTTCTTC. This encodes CASSPRGTTYNEQFF.

The V call is TRBV2, the J call TRBJ2-5; possible D gene TRBD1, 6 bases. In germline, CDR1 is SNHLY, CDR2 FYNNEI. This CDR3 has 13 residues. The V end lost 5 bases, the J end lost 5 bases, and 12 bases lay between the germline ends. CDR3 loop: CASSPERGETQYF. CDR3 nucleotides: TGTGCCAGCAGTCCGGAGAGGGGGGAGACCCAGTACTTC.

This clonotype was observed a few times. This chain connects TRBV25-1 to TRBJ2-1; D gene unclear. CDR3 length: 14 residues. Germline V gene lookup returns CDR1 MGHDK and CDR2 SYGVNS. The V gene lost 2 bases and the J gene lost 8 bases, with 13 bases spanning the gap. The CDR3 here is CASSEIGLSDEQFF. CDR3 in DNA: TGTGCCAGCAGTGAAATCGGATTGAGTGATGAGCAGTTCTTC.

The chain links TRBV18 to TRBJ2-7, with a tentative D call TRBD2 (5 bases). This CDR3 has 12 residues. Trimming removed 3 bases at V and 5 bases at J, with 8 bases between. The germline gives CDR1 KGHSH, CDR2 LQKENI. The CDR3 bases are TGTGCCAGCTCACCCCACGGGAACGAGCAGTACTTC. It translates to CASSPHGNEQYF. The whole variable domain, filled in from reference TRBV18 and TRBJ2-7, reads NAGVMQNPRHLVRRRGQEARLRCSPMKGHSHVYWYRQLPEEGLKFMVYLQKENIIDESGMPKERFSAEFPKEGPSILRIQQVVRGDSAAYFCASSPHGNEQYFGPGTRLTVT.

This rearrangement joins TRBV19 to TRBJ2-5; D may be TRBD2 (6 bases). V lost 6 bases and J lost 5, with 13 bases in between. CDR3 length: 13 residues. Germline V gene data show CDR1 as LNHDA and CDR2 as SQIVND (reference sequence). The CDR3 reads CASSSGGRETQYF. In nucleotides, the CDR3 is TGTGCCAGTAGCTCCGGGGGTAGGGAGACCCAGTACTTC.

This clonotype has just a few counts. This chain connects TRBV7-2 to TRBJ1-1, with D possibly TRBD1 on 5 matching bases. Germline loops: CDR1 SGHTA, CDR2 FQGNSA. There are 14 residues in the CDR3. V lost 6 bases, J lost 7 bases, and 18 bases lay in between. The CDR3 reads CASSPAGVRIEAFF. The CDR3 coding sequence is TGTGCCAGCAGTCCCGCGGGGGTGCGAATTGAAGCTTTCTTT.

In this sample, this clonotype turned up many times. This sequence joins TRBV2 and TRBJ2-5, with TRBD1 matching 9 bases. V was clipped by 6 bases and J by 4 bases; unmatched bases: 0. Germline V gene lookup returns CDR1 SNHLY and CDR2 FYNNEI. The CDR3 is 12 amino acids. The CDR3, as DNA: TGTGCCAGCAGGGACAGGGGAGAGACCCAGTACTTC. This sequence encodes CASRDRGETQYF.

Ten or more counts support this clonotype. This chain links TRBV10-3 with TRBJ2-7; no reliable D call. Looked up from germline, CDR1 is ENHRY and CDR2 is SYGVKD. The V end lost 3 bases, the J end lost 6 bases, and 15 bases lay between the germline ends. CDR3 length equals 14 residues. The CDR3 DNA is TGTGCCATCAGTGAATCCGGGCCCCCTGCCGAGCAGTACTTC. This translates into CAISESGPPAEQYF.

This chain joins TRBV12-3 or TRBV12-4 and TRBJ2-1; D is unclear. V was trimmed by 4 bases and J by 4 bases, leaving 14 bases between them. The CDR3 is made up of 15 amino acids. The CDR3 DNA reads as TGTGCCAGCAGTTGGTCGGAGAGCTTATACAATGAGCAGTTCTTC. Translated: CASSWSESLYNEQFF.

This clonotype showed up many times. V usage is TRBV2 and J usage is TRBJ2-7; TRBD2 might be the D (6 bases). V lost 6 bases, J lost 3 bases, and 15 bases lay in between. This CDR3 comprises 14 residues. CDR1 is SNHLY, CDR2 FYNNEI, per germline. The CDR3 DNA sequence: TGTGCCAGCAGGGGACCCGGGGGTGGCTACGAGCAGTACTTC. Amino acids: CASRGPGGGYEQYF. The full variable domain, in which reference TRBV2 and TRBJ2-7 provide the parts outside the CDR3, is EPEVTQTPSHQVTQMGQEVILRCVPISNHLYFYWYRQILGQKVEFLVSFYNNEISEKSEIFDDQFSVERPDGSNFTLKIRSTKLEDSAMYFCASRGPGGGYEQYFGPGTRLTVT.

This clonotype was counted ten times or more. The J gene is TRBJ1-6, the V gene TRBV5-4; D gene unclear. Germline CDR1 SGHNT, CDR2 YYREEE (reference sequence). Trimming cost V 6 bases and J 0 bases, with 4 bases left between them. The CDR3 contains 13 residues. The CDR3 spells CASKSSYNSPLHF. The CDR3 nucleotides read TGTGCCAGCAAGAGCTCCTATAATTCACCCCTCCACTTT.

This clonotype was detected ten times or more. This chain links TRBV27 with TRBJ2-1; D might be TRBD2 (5 bases). This CDR3 region has 14 residues. Germline values: CDR1 MNHEY, CDR2 SMNVEV (reference sequence). Trimming took 8 bases from V and 2 from J, leaving 13 bases between them. The CDR3 DNA follows: TGTGCCAGCGCACGACTATCTCCCTACAATGAGCAGTTCTTC. Translated: CASARLSPYNEQFF.

In this sample, this clonotype turned up many times. The chain joins TRBV6-2 or TRBV6-3 to TRBJ1-1; TRBD1 is a possible D gene (6 bases). The length of the CDR3 is 16 residues. V was cut by 0 bases and J by 0 bases, with 11 bases left in between. Looked up from germline, CDR1 is MNHEY and CDR2 is SVGEGT. The CDR3 reads CASSYSRRGVNTEAFF. Written as DNA, the CDR3 is TGTGCCAGCAGTTACTCGAGGAGGGGGGTGAACACTGAAGCTTTCTTT.